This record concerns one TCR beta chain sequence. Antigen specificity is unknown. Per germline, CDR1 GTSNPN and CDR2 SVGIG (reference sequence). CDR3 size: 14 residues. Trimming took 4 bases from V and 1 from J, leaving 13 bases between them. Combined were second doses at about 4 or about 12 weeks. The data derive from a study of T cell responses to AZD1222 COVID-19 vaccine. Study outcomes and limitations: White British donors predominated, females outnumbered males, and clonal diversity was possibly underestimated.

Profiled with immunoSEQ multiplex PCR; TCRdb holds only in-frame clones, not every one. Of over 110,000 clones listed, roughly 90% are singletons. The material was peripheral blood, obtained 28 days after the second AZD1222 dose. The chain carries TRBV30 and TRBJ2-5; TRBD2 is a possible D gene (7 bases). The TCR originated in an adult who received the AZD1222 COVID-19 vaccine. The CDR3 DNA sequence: TGTGCCTGGAACCTAGGGGGGGCCCAAGAGACCCAGTACTTC. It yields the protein CAWNLGGAQETQYF.